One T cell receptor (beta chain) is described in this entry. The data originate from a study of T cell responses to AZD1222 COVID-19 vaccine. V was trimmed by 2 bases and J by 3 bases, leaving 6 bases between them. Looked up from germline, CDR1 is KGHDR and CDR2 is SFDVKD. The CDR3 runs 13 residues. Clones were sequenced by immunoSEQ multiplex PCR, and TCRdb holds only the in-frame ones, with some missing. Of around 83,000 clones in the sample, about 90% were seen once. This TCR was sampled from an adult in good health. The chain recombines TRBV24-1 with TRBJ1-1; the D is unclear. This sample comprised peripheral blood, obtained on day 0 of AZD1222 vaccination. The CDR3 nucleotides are TGTGCCACCAGTGATTACGGCTACACTGAAGCTTTCTTT. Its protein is CATSDYGYTEAFF.